This passage covers 17 T cell receptor beta chains from one sample sequenced in a study of CD8 T cells in Susac syndrome (dated by TCRdb to between 2018 and 2021). The receptor library was made with the immunoSEQ multiplex PCR assay. RNA was extracted using the RNeasy kit, and about 0.5 to 1 ug of the RNA was reverse transcribed with random hexamers. TCRdb reprocessed the public reads (quality trimming at Q25 with fastp, clone calling with MiXCR) and kept in-frame beta chains. One record per CDR3 amino acid sequence lists the most common genes and DNA. The sample profile shows approximately 260,000 distinct CDR3 sequences; almost 97% of them were found once. Under 0.12% of the sample comes from the top ten. The sample comprised CD4+ T cells from PBMCs. All receptors derive from a human donor with Susac syndrome.

This clonotype was observed a handful of times. The V gene is TRBV11-2, the J gene TRBJ2-7; D unclear. Germline V lookup: CDR1 SGHAT, CDR2 FQNNGV. V was shortened by 0 bases and J by 1 base, with 4 bases between the two germline ends. The CDR3 extends over 13 amino acids. CDR3 bases: TGTGCCAGCAGCTTAGACCGTTCCTACGAGCAGTACTTC. Encoded protein: CASSLDRSYEQYF.

Here the CDR3 reads CACDRANYGYTF. The CDR3 DNA follows: TGTGCCTGCGACAGGGCGAACTATGGCTACACCTTC. The V and J genes are TRBV28 and TRBJ1-2; 7 nucleotides match TRBD1. Germline CDR1 MDHEN, CDR2 SYDVKM. Trimming cost V 11 bases and J 2 bases; bases outside gene matches: 5. There are 12 residues in the CDR3.

J is TRBJ2-3 and V is TRBV9, with a weak D call TRBD1 (6 bases). Trimming cost V 4 bases and J 3 bases, with 15 bases left between them. The CDR3 length is 15 residues. In germline, CDR1 is SGDLS, CDR2 YYNGEE. The CDR3 DNA reads TGTGCCAGCAGCCCGAGGGGGAGCGCGACAGATACGCAGTATTTT. It yields the protein CASSPRGSATDTQYF.

J is TRBJ2-5 and V is TRBV3-1, with D hard to call. The length of the CDR3 is 15 residues. With 1 base removed from V and 2 bases from J, the gap between germline ends came to 11 bases. Germline values: CDR1 LGHDT, CDR2 YNNKEL (reference sequence). The CDR3 nucleotides are TGTGCCAGCAGCCAAGGGTTCCTTCCGCAAGAGACCCAGTACTTC. It translates to CASSQGFLPQETQYF.

This sequence joins TRBV19 and TRBJ1-5; maybe TRBD1 (5 bases). V was cut by 5 bases and J by 9 bases, with 8 bases left in between. CDR1 and CDR2 from the germline V gene are LNHDA and SQIVND (reference sequence). The CDR3 loop spans 11 amino acids. The CDR3 DNA reads TGTGCCAGTAGTTTCGGGGGGCCCCAGCATTTT. Residues: CASSFGGPQHF. Variable domain in full (rest from reference TRBV19 and TRBJ1-5): DGGITQSPKYLFRKEGQNVTLSCEQNLNHDAMYWYRQDPGQGLRLIYYSQIVNDFQKGDIAEGYSVSREKKESFPLTVTSAQKNPTAFYLCASSFGGPQHFGDGTRLSIL.

This chain connects TRBV10-3 to TRBJ1-1; no clear D gene. Germline CDR1 is ENHRY and CDR2 is SYGVKD. The CDR3 extends over 14 amino acids. V dropped 0 bases and J dropped 1 base, with 6 bases sitting between them. DNA of the CDR3: TGTGCCATCAGTGAGTCCCACAGGAACACTGAAGCTTTCTTT. Protein sequence: CAISESHRNTEAFF.

The V call is TRBV28, the J call TRBJ2-7; TRBD1 aligns across 7 bases. Germline assignment: CDR1 MDHEN and CDR2 SYDVKM. J lost 3 bases, V lost 6 bases, and 8 bases had no gene match. This CDR3 region has 14 residues. For the CDR3, the DNA is TGTGCCAGCAGAGCCGGGACAGCCTACTACGAGCAGTACTTC. Its protein product is CASRAGTAYYEQYF.

The chain links TRBV28 to TRBJ1-2; D may be TRBD1 (5 bases). Trimming took off 10 bases at V and 2 bases at J, with 11 bases between the two ends. Germline V CDR1 and CDR2: MDHEN, SYDVKM. CDR3 size: 12 residues. This CDR3 reads CATERGNYGYTF. CDR3 bases: TGTGCCACCGAGAGGGGAAACTATGGCTACACCTTC.

This chain joins TRBV4-1 and TRBJ1-2; maybe TRBD1 (6 bases). The germline CDR1 and CDR2 sequences are MGHRA and YSYEKL. The V end was cut by 1 base, the J end by 0 bases, with 6 bases between. The CDR3 sequence is 14 residues long. CDR3: CASSQGTANYGYTF. In DNA form, the CDR3 reads TGCGCCAGCAGCCAAGGGACAGCTAACTATGGCTACACCTTC.

This chain uses TRBV20-1 with TRBJ2-1, with 10 bases matching TRBD2. The CDR3 sequence is 15 residues long. J lost 8 bases, V lost 0 bases, and 7 bases had no gene match. CDR1 is DFQATT, CDR2 SNEGSKA, per germline (reference sequence). The CDR3 loop is CSAREVASGRYEQFF. The CDR3 DNA follows: TGCAGTGCTAGAGAGGTCGCTAGCGGGAGATATGAGCAGTTCTTC.

The rearrangement uses TRBV29-1 and TRBJ1-1; D not certain. There are 12 residues in the CDR3. The V end lost 6 bases, the J end lost 1 base, and 9 bases lay between the germline ends. The germline V gene has CDR1 SQVTM and CDR2 ANQGSEA. CDR3 region: CSVLTGNTEAFF. The DNA of the CDR3 is TGCAGCGTACTGACGGGGAACACTGAAGCTTTCTTT.

The rearrangement joins TRBV28 to TRBJ2-1; 12 bases are shared with TRBD1. Trimming at V came to 1 base and at J to 7 bases, leaving 2 bases not matched to a gene. This CDR3 region has 15 residues. CDR1 is MDHEN, CDR2 SYDVKM, per germline. As DNA, the CDR3 is TGTGCCAGCAGTTTATCGGGACAGGGGGCAAATGAGCAGTTCTTC. It translates to CASSLSGQGANEQFF.

The chain is built from TRBV5-1 and TRBJ2-1; 10 bases map to TRBD2. The trim removed 1 base at V and 1 base at J, leaving 5 bases unmatched. CDR1 and CDR2 (germline): SGHRS, YFSETQ. The CDR3 totals 17 residues. The CDR3 loop is CASSLPSGSGSYNEQFF. In DNA form, the CDR3 reads TGCGCCAGCAGCTTGCCTAGCGGGAGTGGGTCCTACAATGAGCAGTTCTTC.

The chain is built from TRBV30 and TRBJ2-1; the D gene is possibly TRBD2 (6 bases). V lost 1 base and J 6 bases, leaving 16 bases between the germline ends. The germline V gene has CDR1 GTSNPN and CDR2 SVGIG (reference sequence). The CDR3 consists of 15 residues. The CDR3 is CAWSAGAGSGNEQFF. The CDR3 bases are TGTGCCTGGAGTGCAGGAGCGGGCTCGGGCAATGAGCAGTTCTTC.

The J gene is TRBJ2-7, the V gene TRBV5-1, with D hard to call. Trimming pared 5 bases from V and 1 base from J, leaving 10 bases between. The CDR3 has 13 amino acids. Germline values: CDR1 SGHRS, CDR2 YFSETQ. CDR3 coding DNA: TGCGCCAGCAGTAGGAGCGAATCCTACGAGCAGTACTTC. Protein product: CASSRSESYEQYF.

The chain carries TRBV9 and TRBJ2-2; D might be TRBD1 (5 bases). The V gene's germline CDR1 is SGDLS and CDR2 YYNGEE. CDR3 length: 15 amino acids. Trimming took off 6 bases at V and 6 bases at J, with 18 bases between the two ends. The CDR3, as DNA: TGTGCCAGCAACCCAGGGCATCGTGGGGCCGGGGAGCTGTTTTTT. Protein sequence: CASNPGHRGAGELFF.

The chain employs TRBV6-5 and TRBJ1-2; tentative D call: TRBD1 (6 bases). CDR1 MNHEY and CDR2 SVGAGI come from the germline V gene. V lost 2 bases and J 8 bases, leaving 18 bases between the germline ends. This CDR3 contains 15 residues. CDR3 region: CASSYKGTGGRGYTF. DNA of the CDR3: TGTGCCAGCAGTTACAAAGGCACCGGGGGGCGAGGCTACACCTTC.